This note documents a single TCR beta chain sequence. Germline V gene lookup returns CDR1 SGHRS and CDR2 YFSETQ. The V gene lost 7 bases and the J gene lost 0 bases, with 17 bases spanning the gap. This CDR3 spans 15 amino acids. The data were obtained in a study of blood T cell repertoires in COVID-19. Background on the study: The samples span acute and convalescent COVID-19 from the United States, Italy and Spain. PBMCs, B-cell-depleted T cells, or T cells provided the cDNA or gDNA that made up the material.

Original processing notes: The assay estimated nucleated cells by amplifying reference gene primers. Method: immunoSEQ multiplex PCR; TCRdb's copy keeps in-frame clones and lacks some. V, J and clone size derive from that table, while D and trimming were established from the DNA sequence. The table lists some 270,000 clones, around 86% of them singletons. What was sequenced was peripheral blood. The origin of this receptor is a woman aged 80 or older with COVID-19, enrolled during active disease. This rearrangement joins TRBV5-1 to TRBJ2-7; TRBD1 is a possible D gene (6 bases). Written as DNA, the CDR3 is TGCGCCAGCCGGAAACAGGGTACGCCCTCCTACGAGCAGTACGTC. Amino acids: CASRKQGTPSYEQYV.